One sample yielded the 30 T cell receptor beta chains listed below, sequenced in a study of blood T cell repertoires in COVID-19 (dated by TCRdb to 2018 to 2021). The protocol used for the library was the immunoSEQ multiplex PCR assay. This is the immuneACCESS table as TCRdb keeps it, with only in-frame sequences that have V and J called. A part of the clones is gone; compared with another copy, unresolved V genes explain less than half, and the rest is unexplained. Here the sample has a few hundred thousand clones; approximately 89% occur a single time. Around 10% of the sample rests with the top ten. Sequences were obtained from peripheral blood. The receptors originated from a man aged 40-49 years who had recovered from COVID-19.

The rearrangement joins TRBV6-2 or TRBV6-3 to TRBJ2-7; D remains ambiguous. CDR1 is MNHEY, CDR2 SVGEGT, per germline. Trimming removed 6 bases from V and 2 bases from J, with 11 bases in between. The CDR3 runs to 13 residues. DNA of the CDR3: TGTGCCAGCAGCCTTTACATCGCCTACGAGCAGTACTTC. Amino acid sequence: CASSLYIAYEQYF.

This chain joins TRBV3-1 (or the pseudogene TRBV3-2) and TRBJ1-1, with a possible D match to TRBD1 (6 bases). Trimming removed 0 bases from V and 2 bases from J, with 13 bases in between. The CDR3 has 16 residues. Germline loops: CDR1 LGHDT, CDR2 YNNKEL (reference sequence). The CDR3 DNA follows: TGTGCCAGCAGCCAAGAAATTCAGGGGCTAAACACTGAAGCTTTCTTT. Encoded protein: CASSQEIQGLNTEAFF.

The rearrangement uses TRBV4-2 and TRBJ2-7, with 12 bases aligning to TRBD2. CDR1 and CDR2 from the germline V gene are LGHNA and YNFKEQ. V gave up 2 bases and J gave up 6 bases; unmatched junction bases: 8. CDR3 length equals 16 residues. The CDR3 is CASSQRDLTSGGEQYF. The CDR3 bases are TGTGCCAGCAGCCAACGCGATTTGACTAGCGGGGGCGAGCAGTACTTC.

In nucleotides, the CDR3 is TGTGCCAGTAGTCGGCGGACAGGGTTAGAGACCCAGTACTTC. It yields the protein CASSRRTGLETQYF. The chain has TRBV19 and TRBJ2-5; 8 nucleotides line up with TRBD1. V was pared by 5 bases and J by 4 bases, with 6 bases of the junction left unmatched. Germline V gives CDR1 LNHDA, CDR2 SQIVND (reference sequence). This CDR3 has 14 residues.

This chain's CDR3 is CASSIDGGGQPQHF. CDR3 in DNA: TGTGCCAGTAGTATAGATGGTGGGGGGCAGCCCCAGCATTTT. This chain joins TRBV19 and TRBJ1-5, with D perhaps TRBD1 (5 bases). Per the germline V gene, CDR1 is LNHDA and CDR2 is SQIVND (reference sequence). The CDR3 runs to 14 residues. Between the trimmed V and J ends, which lost 0 bases and 7 bases, there was a span of 10 bases.

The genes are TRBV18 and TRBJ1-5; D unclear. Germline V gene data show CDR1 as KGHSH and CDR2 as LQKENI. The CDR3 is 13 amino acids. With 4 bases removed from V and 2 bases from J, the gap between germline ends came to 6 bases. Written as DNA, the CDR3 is TGTGCCAGCTCACGCGCGCGCAATCAGCCCCAGCATTTT. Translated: CASSRARNQPQHF.

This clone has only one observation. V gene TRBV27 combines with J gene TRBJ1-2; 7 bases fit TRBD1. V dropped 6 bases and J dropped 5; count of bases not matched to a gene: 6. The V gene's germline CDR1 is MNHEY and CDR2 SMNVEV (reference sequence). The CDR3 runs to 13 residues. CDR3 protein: CASSLRGTYGYTF. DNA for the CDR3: TGTGCCAGCAGCCTCAGGGGGACGTATGGCTACACCTTC.

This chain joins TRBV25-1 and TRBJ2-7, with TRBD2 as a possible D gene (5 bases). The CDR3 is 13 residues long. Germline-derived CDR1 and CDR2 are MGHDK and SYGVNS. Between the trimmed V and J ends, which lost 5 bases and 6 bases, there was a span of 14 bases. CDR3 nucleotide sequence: TGTGCCAGCAGTTCGATGACGGCGGGCGAGCAGTACTTC. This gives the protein CASSSMTAGEQYF.

CDR3 coding DNA: TGTGCCATCAGCACACGGACTAGCGGGAGTATTGATGAGCAGTTCTTC. Its translation is CAISTRTSGSIDEQFF. The J gene is TRBJ2-1, the V gene TRBV10-3, with 13 nucleotides matching TRBD2. The CDR3 has 16 residues. J gave up 8 bases and V 6 bases, and 10 bases lay outside the gene matches. CDR1 and CDR2 (germline): ENHRY, SYGVKD.

As DNA, the CDR3 is TGCGCCAGCAGCTTGGATGGACAGATTCAAGAGACCCAGTACTTC. The encoded protein is CASSLDGQIQETQYF. The chain employs TRBV5-1 and TRBJ2-5, with D possibly being TRBD1 (6 bases). V was cut by 0 bases and J by 2 bases, with 11 bases left in between. Germline V gives CDR1 SGHRS, CDR2 YFSETQ. CDR3 length: 15 amino acids.

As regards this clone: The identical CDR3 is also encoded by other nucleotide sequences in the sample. CDR3 region: CASSIAGGYEQYF. CDR3 DNA sequence: TGTGCCAGTAGTATAGCAGGGGGATACGAGCAGTACTTC. The J gene is TRBJ2-7, the V gene TRBV19; TRBD1 matches at 7 bases. The CDR3 spans 13 residues. Trimming removed 1 base from V and 4 bases from J; junction bases left unmatched: 1. CDR1 is LNHDA, CDR2 SQIVND, per germline (reference sequence).

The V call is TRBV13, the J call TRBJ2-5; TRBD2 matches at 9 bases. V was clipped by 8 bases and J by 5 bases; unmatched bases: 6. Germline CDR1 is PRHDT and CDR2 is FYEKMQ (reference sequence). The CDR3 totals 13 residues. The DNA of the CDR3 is TGTGCCAGCGGTAGCGGGGGTTGGGAGACCCAGTACTTC. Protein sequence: CASGSGGWETQYF.

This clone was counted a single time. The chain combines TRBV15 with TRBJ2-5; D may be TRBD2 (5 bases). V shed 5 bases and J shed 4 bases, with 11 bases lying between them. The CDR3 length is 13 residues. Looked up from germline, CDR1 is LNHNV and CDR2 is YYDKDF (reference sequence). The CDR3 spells CATSGGSGETQYF. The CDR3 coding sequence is TGTGCCACCAGCGGCGGGTCGGGAGAGACCCAGTACTTC.

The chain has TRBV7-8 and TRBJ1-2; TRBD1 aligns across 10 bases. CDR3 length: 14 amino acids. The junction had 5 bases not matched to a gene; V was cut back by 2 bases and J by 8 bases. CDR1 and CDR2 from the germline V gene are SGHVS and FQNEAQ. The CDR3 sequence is CASSLRDRGPGYTF. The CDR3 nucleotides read TGTGCCAGCAGCTTACGAGACAGGGGGCCGGGCTACACCTTC.

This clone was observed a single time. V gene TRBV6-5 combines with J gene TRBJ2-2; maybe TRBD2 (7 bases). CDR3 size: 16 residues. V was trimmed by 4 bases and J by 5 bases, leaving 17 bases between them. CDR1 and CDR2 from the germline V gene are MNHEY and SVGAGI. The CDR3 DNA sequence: TGTGCCAGCAGTTTTTACCGGGGGGCGGGGACCGGGGAGCTGTTTTTT. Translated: CASSFYRGAGTGELFF.

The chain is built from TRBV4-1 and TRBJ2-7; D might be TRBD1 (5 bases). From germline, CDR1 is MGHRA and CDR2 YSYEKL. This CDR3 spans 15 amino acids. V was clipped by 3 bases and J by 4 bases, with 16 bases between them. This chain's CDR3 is CASSQGRVQGYEQYF. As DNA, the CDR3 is TGCGCCAGCAGCCAGGGGCGCGTTCAGGGATACGAGCAGTACTTC.

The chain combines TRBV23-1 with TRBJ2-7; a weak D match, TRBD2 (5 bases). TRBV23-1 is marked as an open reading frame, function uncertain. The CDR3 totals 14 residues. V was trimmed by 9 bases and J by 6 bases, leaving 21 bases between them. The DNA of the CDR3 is TGCGCCAGTCCCGACGGTACGATGGACTGCGAGCAGTACTTC. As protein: CASPDGTMDCEQYF.

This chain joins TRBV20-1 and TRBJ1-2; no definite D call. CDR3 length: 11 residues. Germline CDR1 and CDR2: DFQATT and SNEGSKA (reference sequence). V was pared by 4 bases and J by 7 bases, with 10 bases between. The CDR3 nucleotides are TGCAGTGCTACGGACTACGGTGGCTACACCTTC. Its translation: CSATDYGGYTF.

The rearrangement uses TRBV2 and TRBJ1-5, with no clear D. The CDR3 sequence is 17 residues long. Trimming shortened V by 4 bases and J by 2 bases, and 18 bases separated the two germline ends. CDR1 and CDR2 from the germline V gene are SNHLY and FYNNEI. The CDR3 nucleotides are TGTGCCAGCAGTGTCGGCCGGGGTACCGGACGCAATCAGCCCCAGCATTTT. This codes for CASSVGRGTGRNQPQHF. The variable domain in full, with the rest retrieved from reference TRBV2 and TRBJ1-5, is EPEVTQTPSHQVTQMGQEVILRCVPISNHLYFYWYRQILGQKVEFLVSFYNNEISEKSEIFDDQFSVERPDGSNFTLKIRSTKLEDSAMYFCASSVGRGTGRNQPQHFGDGTRLSIL.

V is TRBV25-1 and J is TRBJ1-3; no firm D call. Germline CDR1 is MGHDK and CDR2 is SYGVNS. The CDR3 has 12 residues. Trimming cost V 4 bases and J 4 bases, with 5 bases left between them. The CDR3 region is CASSGVGNTIYF. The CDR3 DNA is TGTGCCAGCAGTGGCGTGGGAAACACCATATATTTT.

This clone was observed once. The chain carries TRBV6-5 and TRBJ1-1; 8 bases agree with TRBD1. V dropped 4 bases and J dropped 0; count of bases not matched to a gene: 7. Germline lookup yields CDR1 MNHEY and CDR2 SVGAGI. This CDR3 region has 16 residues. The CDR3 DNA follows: TGTGCCAGCAGTTTTCAGGGGGCCCCTATGAACACTGAAGCTTTCTTT. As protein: CASSFQGAPMNTEAFF.

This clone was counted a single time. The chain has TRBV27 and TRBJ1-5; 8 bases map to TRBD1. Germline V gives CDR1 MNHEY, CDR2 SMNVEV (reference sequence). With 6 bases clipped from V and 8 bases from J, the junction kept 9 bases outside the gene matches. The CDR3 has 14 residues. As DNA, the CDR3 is TGTGCCAGCAGCCTCGACAGGGGCTACGAGCCCCAGCATTTT. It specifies CASSLDRGYEPQHF.

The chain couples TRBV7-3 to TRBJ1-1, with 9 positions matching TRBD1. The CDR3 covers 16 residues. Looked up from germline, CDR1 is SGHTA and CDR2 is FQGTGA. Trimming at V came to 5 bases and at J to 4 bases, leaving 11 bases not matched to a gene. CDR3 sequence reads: CASSPTGGGFSTEAFF. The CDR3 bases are TGTGCCAGCAGCCCGACAGGGGGGGGGTTTAGCACTGAAGCTTTCTTT. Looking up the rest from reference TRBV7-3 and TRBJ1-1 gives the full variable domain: GAGVSQTPSNKVTEKGKYVELRCDPISGHTALYWYRQSLGQGPEFLIYFQGTGAADDSGLPNDRFFAVRPEGSVSTLKIQRTERGDSAVYLCASSPTGGGFSTEAFFGQGTRLTVV.

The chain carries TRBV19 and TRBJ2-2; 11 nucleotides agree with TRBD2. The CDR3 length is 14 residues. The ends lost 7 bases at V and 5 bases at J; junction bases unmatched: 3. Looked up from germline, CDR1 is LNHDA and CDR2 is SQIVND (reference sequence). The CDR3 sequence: CASTSGGWTGELFF. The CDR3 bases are TGTGCCAGTACTAGCGGGGGGTGGACCGGGGAGCTGTTTTTT.

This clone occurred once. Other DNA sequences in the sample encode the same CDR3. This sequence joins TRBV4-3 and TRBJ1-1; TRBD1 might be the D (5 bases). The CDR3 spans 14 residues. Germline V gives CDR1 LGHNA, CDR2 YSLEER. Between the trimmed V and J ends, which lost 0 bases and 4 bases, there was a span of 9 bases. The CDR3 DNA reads TGCGCCAGCAGCCAAGATTGGGGGGGCACTGAAGCTTTCTTT. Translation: CASSQDWGGTEAFF.

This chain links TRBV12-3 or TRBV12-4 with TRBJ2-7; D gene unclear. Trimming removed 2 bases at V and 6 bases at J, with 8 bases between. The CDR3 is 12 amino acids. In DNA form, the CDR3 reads TGTGCCAGCAGTTTAAGCCCTCGCGAGCAGTACTTC. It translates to CASSLSPREQYF.

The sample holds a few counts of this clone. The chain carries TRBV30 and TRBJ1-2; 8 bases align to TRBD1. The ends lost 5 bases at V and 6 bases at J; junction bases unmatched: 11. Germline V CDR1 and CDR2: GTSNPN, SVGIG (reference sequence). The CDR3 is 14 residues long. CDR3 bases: TGTGCCTGGGAAGGACAGGGTGGGGAGGATGGCTACACCTTC. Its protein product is CAWEGQGGEDGYTF.

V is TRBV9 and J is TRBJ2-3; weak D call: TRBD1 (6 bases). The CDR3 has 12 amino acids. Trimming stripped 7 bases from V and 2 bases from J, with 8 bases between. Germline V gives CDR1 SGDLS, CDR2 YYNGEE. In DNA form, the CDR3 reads TGTGCCAGCGGGGGCCTCACAGATACGCAGTATTTT. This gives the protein CASGGLTDTQYF.

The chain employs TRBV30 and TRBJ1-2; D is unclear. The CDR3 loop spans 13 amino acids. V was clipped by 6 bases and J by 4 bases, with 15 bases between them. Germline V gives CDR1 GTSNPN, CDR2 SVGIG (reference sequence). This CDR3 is CACREASVYGYTF. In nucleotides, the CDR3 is TGTGCCTGCCGGGAGGCTTCAGTCTATGGCTACACCTTC.

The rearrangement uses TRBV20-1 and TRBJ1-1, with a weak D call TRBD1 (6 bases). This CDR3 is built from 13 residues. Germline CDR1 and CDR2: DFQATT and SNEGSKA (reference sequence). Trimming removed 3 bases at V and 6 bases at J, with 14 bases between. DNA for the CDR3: TGCAGTGCTAGTACAGGGAGGGTCGCTGAAGCTTTCTTT. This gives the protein CSASTGRVAEAFF.